These 3 T cell receptor beta chains came from one sample sequenced in a study of shared clonotypes between healthy human individuals. Libraries were prepared by immunoSEQ multiplex PCR; TCRdb keeps only in-frame clonotypes and omits some of them. Of about 2.3 million clones detected, roughly 93% appear once; the ten largest clones hold about 0.41%. The source material was naive CD4+ T cells from PBMCs. Subset meaning: CD45RA+ positively selected. These receptors were collected from a man between 18 and 29 years old in good health. Some clones in this sample may be carry-over from other donors' samples.

The chain is built from TRBV12-2 and TRBJ2-7; the table's D call of TRBD1 was not tested on the DNA. TRBV12-2 is labeled a pseudogene. This CDR3 has 16 residues. The CDR3 is CASRLTWDRNPYEQYF. The CDR3 DNA is TGTGCAAGTCGCTTGACCTGGGACAGGAACCCCTACGAGCAGTACTTC.

This rearrangement joins TRBV5-1 to TRBJ1-2; D not resolved. This CDR3 is built from 15 residues. V was shortened by 0 bases and J by 0 bases, with 9 bases between the two germline ends. Germline V gives CDR1 SGHRS, CDR2 YFSETQ. The chain's CDR3 is CASSLGLPANYGYTF. The CDR3 DNA sequence: TGCGCCAGCAGCTTGGGACTTCCAGCTAACTATGGCTACACCTTC. Complete variable domain (other parts from reference TRBV5-1 and TRBJ1-2): KAGVTQTPRYLIKTRGQQVTLSCSPISGHRSVSWYQQTPGQGLQFLFEYFSETQRNKGNFPGRFSGRQFSNSRSEMNVSTLELGDSALYLCASSLGLPANYGYTFGSGTRLTVV.

The chain recombines TRBV6-5 with TRBJ2-7, with TRBD1 matching over 9 bases. The junction had 13 bases not matched to a gene; V was cut back by 4 bases and J by 6 bases. Looked up from germline, CDR1 is MNHEY and CDR2 is SVGAGI. The CDR3 loop spans 16 amino acids. CDR3 sequence reads: CASSFLPGQGGGEQYF. The DNA for the CDR3 is TGTGCCAGCAGTTTCTTACCGGGACAGGGAGGGGGCGAGCAGTACTTC.